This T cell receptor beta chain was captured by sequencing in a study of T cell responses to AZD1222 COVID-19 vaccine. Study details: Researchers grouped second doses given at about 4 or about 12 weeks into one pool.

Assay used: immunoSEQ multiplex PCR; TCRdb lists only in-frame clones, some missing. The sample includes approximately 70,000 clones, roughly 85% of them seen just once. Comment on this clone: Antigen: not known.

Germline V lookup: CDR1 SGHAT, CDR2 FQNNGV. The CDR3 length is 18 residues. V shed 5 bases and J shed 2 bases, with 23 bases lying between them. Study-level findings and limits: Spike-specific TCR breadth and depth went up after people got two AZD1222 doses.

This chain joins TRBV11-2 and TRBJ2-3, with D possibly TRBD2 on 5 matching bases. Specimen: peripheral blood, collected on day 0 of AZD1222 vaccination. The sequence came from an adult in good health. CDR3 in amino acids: CASSGRLGFGGLTDTQYF. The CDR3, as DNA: TGTGCCAGCAGCGGCCGGCTAGGTTTTGGCGGACTCACAGATACGCAGTATTTT.